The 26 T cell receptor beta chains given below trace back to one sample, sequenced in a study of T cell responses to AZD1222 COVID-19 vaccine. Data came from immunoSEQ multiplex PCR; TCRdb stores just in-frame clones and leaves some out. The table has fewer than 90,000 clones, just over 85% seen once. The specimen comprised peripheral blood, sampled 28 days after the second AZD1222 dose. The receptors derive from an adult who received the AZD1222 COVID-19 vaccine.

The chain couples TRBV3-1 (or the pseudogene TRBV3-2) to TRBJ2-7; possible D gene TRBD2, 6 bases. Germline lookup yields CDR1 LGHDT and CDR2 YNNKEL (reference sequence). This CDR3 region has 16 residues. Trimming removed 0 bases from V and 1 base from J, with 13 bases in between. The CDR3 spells CASSQDLRGRSYEQYF. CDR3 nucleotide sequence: TGTGCCAGCAGCCAAGATCTTCGGGGGAGGTCCTACGAGCAGTACTTC.

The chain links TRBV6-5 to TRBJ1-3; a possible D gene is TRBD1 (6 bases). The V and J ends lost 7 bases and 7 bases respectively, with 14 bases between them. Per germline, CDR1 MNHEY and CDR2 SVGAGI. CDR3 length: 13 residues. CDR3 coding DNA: TGTGCCAGCAAGACAGGAATCGAGAACACCATATATTTT. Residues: CASKTGIENTIYF.

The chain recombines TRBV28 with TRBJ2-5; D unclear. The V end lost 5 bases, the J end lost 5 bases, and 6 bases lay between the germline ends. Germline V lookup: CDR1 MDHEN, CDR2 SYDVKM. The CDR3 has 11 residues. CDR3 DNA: TGTGCCAGCAGTCCTCGTGAGACCCAGTACTTC. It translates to CASSPRETQYF.

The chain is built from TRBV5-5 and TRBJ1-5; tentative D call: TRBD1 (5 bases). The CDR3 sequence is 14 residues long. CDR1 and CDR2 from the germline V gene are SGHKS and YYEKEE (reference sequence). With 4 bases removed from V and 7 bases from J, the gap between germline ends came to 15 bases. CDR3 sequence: CASSLAGTGQPQHF. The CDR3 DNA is TGTGCCAGCAGCCTGGCGGGGACCGGACAGCCCCAGCATTTT.

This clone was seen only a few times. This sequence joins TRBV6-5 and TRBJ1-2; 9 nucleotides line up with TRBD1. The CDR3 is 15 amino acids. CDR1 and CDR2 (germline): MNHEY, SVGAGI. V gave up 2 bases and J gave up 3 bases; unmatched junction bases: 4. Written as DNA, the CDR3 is TGTGCCAGCAGTTACACCGACAGGGGGGACTATGGCTACACCTTC. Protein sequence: CASSYTDRGDYGYTF.

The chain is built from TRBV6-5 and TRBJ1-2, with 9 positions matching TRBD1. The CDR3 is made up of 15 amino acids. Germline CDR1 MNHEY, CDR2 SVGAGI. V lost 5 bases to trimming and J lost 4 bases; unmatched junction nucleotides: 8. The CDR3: CASSPGTGLVYGYTF. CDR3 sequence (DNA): TGTGCCAGCAGTCCCGGGACAGGGTTAGTCTATGGCTACACCTTC.

The CDR3: CATSENRGLNYGYTF. The CDR3 DNA is TGTGCCACCAGCGAAAATCGCGGACTGAACTATGGCTACACCTTC. The rearrangement joins TRBV15 to TRBJ1-2; the D is unclear. Deletions cut 5 bases from V and 2 bases from J, with 15 bases between. The length of the CDR3 is 15 residues. Germline values: CDR1 LNHNV, CDR2 YYDKDF (reference sequence).

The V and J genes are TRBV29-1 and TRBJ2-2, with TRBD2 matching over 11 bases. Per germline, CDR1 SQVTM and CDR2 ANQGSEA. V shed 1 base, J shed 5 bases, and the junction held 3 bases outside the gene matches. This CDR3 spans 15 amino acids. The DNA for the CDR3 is TGCAGCGTTGAAGGGTTAGCGGGAGGGACCGGGGAGCTGTTTTTT. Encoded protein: CSVEGLAGGTGELFF.

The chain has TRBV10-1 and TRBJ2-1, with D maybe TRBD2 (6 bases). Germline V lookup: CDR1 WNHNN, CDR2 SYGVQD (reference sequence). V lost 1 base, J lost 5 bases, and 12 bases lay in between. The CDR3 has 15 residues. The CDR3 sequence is CASSEYYGSDNEQFF. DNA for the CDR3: TGCGCCAGCAGTGAGTACTACGGGAGCGACAATGAGCAGTTCTTC.

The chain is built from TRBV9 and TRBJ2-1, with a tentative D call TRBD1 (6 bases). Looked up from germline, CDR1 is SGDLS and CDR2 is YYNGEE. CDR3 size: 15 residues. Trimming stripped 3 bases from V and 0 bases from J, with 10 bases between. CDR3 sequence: CASSDLTGSYNEQFF. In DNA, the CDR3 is TGTGCCAGCAGCGACCTGACAGGCTCCTACAATGAGCAGTTCTTC.

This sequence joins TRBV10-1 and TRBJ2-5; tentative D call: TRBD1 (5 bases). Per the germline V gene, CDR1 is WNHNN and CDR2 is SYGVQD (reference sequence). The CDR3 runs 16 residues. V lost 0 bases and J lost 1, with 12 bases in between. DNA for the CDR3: TGCGCCAGCAGTGAGTCTAGGGGTCCAACCCAAGAGACCCAGTACTTC. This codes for CASSESRGPTQETQYF.

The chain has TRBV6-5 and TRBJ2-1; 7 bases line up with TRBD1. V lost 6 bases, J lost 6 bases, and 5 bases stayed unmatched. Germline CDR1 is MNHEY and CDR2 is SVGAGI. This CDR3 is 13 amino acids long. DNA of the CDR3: TGTGCCAGCAGGTATAGGGACAGCAATGAGCAGTTCTTC. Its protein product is CASRYRDSNEQFF.

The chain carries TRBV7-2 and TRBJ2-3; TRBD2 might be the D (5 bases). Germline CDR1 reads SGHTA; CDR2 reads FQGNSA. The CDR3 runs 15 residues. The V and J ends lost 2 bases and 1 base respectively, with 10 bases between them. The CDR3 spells CASSLPMGGTDTQYF. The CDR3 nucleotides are TGTGCCAGCAGCTTACCAATGGGAGGCACAGATACGCAGTATTTT.

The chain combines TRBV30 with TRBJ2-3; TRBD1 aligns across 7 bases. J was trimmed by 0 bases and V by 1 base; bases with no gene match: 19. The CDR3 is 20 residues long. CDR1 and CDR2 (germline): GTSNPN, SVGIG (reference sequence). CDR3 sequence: CAWSGLQIRTGHLSTDTQYF. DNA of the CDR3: TGTGCCTGGAGTGGCCTCCAAATTCGGACAGGCCATCTAAGCACAGATACGCAGTATTTT.

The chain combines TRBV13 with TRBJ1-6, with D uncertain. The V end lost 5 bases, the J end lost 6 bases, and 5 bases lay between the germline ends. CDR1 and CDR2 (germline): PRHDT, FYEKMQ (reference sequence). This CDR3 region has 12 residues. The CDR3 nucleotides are TGTGCCAGCAGCCAGAGTAATTCACCCCTCCACTTT. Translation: CASSQSNSPLHF.

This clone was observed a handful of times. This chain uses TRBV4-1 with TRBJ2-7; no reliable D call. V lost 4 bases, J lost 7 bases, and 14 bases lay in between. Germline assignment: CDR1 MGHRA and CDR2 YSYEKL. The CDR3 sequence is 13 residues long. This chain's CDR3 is CASSPLGLLEQYF. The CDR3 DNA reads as TGCGCCAGCAGCCCCCTCGGGCTCCTGGAGCAGTACTTC.

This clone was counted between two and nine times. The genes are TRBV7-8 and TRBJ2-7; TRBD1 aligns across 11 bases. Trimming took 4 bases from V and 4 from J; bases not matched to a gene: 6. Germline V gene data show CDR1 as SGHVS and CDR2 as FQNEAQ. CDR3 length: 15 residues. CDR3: CASSSRGTGGYEQYF. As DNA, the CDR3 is TGTGCCAGCAGCTCTCGCGGGACAGGGGGGTACGAGCAGTACTTC.

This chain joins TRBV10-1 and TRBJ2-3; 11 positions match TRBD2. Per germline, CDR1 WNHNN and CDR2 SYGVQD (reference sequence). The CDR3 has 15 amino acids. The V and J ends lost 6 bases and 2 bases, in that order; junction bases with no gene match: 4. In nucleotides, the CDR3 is TGCGCCAGCAGCCGGACTAGCGGGTCCACAGATACGCAGTATTTT. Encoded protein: CASSRTSGSTDTQYF.

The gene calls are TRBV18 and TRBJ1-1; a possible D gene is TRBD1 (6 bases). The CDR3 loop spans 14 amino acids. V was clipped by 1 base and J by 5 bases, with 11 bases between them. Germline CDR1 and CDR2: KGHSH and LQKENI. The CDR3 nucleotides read TGTGCCAGCTCACCACTGGGGGGCGAAACTGAAGCTTTCTTT. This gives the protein CASSPLGGETEAFF.

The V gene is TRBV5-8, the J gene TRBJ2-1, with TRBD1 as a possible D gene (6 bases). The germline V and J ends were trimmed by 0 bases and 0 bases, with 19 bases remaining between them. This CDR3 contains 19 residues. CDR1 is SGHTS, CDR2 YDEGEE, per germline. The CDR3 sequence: CASSLGGRGYTSSYNEQFF. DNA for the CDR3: TGTGCCAGCAGCTTGGGGGGCAGGGGATATACAAGCTCCTACAATGAGCAGTTCTTC.

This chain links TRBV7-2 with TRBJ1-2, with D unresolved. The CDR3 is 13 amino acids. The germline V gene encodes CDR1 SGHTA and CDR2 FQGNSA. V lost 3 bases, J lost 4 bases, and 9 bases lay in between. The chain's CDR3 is CASSLHGSYGYTF. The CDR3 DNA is TGTGCCAGCAGCTTGCACGGGTCCTATGGCTACACCTTC.

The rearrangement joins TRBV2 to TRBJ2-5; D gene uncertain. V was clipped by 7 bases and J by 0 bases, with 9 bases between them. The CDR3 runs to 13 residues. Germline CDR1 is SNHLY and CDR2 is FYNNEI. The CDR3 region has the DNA TGTGCCAGCACCACGACAAACCAAGAGACCCAGTACTTC. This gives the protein CASTTTNQETQYF.

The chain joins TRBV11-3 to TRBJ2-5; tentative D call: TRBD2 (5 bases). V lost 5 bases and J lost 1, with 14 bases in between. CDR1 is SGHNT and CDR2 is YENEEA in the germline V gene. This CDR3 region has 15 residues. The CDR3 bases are TGTGCCAGCAGCCTTGGAGGACGGACCCAAGAGACCCAGTACTTC. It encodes CASSLGGRTQETQYF.

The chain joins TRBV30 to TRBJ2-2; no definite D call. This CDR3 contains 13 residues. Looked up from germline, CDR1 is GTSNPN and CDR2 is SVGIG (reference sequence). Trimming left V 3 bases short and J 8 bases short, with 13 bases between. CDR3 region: CAWRGQQAGELFF. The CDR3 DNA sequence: TGTGCCTGGAGAGGGCAGCAGGCGGGGGAGCTGTTTTTT.

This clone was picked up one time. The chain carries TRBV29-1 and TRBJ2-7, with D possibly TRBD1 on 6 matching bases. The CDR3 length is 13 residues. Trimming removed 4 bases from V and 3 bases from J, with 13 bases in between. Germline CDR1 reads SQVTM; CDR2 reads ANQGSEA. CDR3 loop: CSVGGGNDYEQYF. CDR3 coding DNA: TGCAGCGTTGGAGGGGGAAACGACTACGAGCAGTACTTC.

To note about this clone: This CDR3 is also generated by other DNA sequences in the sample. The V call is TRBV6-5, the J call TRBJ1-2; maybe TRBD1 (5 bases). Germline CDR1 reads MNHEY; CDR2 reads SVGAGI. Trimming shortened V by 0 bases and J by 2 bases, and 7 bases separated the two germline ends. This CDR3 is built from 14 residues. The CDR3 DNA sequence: TGTGCCAGCAGTTACTCGACAGAGAACTATGGCTACACCTTC. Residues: CASSYSTENYGYTF.